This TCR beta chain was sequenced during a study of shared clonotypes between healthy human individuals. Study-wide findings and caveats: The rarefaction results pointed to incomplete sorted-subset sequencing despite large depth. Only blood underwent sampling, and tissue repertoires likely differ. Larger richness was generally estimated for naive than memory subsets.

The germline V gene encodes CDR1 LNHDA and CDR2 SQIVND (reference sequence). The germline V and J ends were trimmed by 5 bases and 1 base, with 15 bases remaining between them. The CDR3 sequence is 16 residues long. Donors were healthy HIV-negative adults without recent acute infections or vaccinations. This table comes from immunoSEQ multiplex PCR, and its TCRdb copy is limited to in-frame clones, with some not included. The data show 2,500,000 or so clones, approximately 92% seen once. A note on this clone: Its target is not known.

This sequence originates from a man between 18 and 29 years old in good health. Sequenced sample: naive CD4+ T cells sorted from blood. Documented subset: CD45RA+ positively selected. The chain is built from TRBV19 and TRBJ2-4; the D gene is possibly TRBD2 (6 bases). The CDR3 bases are TGTGCCAGTAGTGAGGCGGGGCGGGTGGCCAAAAACATTCAGTACTTC. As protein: CASSEAGRVAKNIQYF.